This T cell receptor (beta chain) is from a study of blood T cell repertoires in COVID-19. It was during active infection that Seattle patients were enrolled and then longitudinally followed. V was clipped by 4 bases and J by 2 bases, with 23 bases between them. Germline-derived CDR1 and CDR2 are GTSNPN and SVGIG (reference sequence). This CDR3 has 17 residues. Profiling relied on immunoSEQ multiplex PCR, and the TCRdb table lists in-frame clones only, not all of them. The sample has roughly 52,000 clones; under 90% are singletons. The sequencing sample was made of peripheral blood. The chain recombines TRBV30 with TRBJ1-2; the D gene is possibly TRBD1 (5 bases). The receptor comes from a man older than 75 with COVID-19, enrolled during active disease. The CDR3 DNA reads TGTGCCTGGAAACCCCCAGGGCGGCTAGGATTGAACTATGGCTACACCTTC. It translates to CAWKPPGRLGLNYGYTF. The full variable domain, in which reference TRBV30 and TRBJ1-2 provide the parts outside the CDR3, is SQTIHQWPATLVQPVGSPLSLECTVEGTSNPNLYWYRQAAGRGLQLLFYSVGIGQISSEVPQNLSASRPQDRQFILSSKKLLLSDSGFYLCAWKPPGRLGLNYGYTFGSGTRLTVV.